A selection of T cell receptor beta chains follows, all from one sample in a study of blood T cell repertoires in COVID-19. The table came from immunoSEQ multiplex PCR; TCRdb's copy has only in-frame clones and leaves some out. The table includes some 240,000 clones, 84% detected once. The sequenced sample consisted of peripheral blood. The receptors derive from a woman between 35 and 50 years old who had recovered from COVID-19. The CDR3 runs from the conserved cysteine through the conserved F or W. A D gene is named only where the DNA matches it firmly. Size values are once, few and many counts, or a class for expanded clones, and some rows have none.

NA	TRBV2	NA	TRBJ1-5	CASSSTGLYQPQHF	TGTGCCAGCAGTTCAACAGGGTTGTATCAGCCCCAGCATTTT
NA	TRBV5-1	NA	TRBJ2-3	CASSLVSQGVGADTQYF	TGCGCCAGCAGCTTGGTATCACAGGGCGTTGGGGCAGATACGCAGTATTTT
few	TRBV12-3/TRBV12-4	NA	TRBJ1-5	CASSPQRDQPQHF	TGTGCCAGCAGCCCACAGCGGGATCAGCCCCAGCATTTT
NA	TRBV19	TRBD1	TRBJ1-6	CASSIDGQGANNSPLHF	TGTGCCAGTAGTATCGACGGACAGGGGGCGAATAATTCACCCCTCCACTTT
NA	TRBV9	NA	TRBJ2-2	CASSFSAGELFF	TGTGCCAGCAGCTTCAGCGCCGGGGAGCTGTTTTTT
NA	TRBV7-2	NA	TRBJ1-2	CASSPDKNYGYTF	TGTGCCAGCAGCCCCGACAAAAACTATGGCTACACCTTC
NA	TRBV5-1	NA	TRBJ1-2	CASSLGSEGYGYTF	TGCGCCAGCAGCTTGGGAAGCGAAGGCTATGGCTACACCTTC
NA	TRBV7-2	NA	TRBJ2-2	CASSSYSKKDTGELFF	TGTGCCAGCAGCTCTTACAGTAAGAAGGACACCGGGGAGCTGTTTTTT
NA	TRBV7-2	NA	TRBJ1-2	CASRPTGGYGYTF	TGTGCCAGCAGGCCTACGGGGGGCTATGGCTACACCTTC
NA	TRBV18	NA	TRBJ2-3	CASSLLREDTQYF	TGTGCCAGCTCCCTTCTCCGGGAGGATACGCAGTATTTT
NA	TRBV5-4	NA	TRBJ2-5	CASSLEGLGGAQETQYF	TGTGCCAGCAGCTTGGAGGGATTAGGAGGGGCTCAAGAGACCCAGTACTTC
NA	TRBV29-1	NA	TRBJ2-7	CSVGPRGESEQYF	TGCAGCGTTGGGCCCAGGGGGGAGTCCGAGCAGTACTTC
NA	TRBV28	NA	TRBJ1-2	CASSLGGHGYTF	TGTGCCAGCAGTTTAGGGGGCCATGGCTACACCTTC
many	TRBV21-1	NA	TRBJ1-2	CASSKDRVDGYTF	TGTGCCAGCAGCAAAGACAGGGTGGATGGCTACACCTTC
once	TRBV28	TRBD1	TRBJ2-3	CASSLGQGPDTQYF	TGTGCCAGCAGTTTGGGACAGGGGCCAGATACGCAGTATTTT
NA	TRBV10-3	NA	TRBJ1-6	CAISESGQRDSPLHF	TGTGCCATCAGTGAGTCAGGACAGAGGGATTCACCCCTCCACTTT
NA	TRBV3-1/TRBV3-2	NA	TRBJ1-2	CASSPSQTGSPYGYTF	TGTGCCAGCAGCCCATCACAAACAGGGTCGCCCTATGGCTACACCTTC
NA	TRBV6-5	NA	TRBJ2-1	CASSYSRANNEQFF	TGTGCCAGCAGTTACTCGCGCGCTAACAATGAGCAGTTCTTC
once	TRBV4-2	TRBD2	TRBJ2-2	CASSQRLAGGLNTGELFF	TGTGCCAGCAGCCAAAGACTAGCGGGGGGCCTGAACACCGGGGAGCTGTTTTTT
NA	TRBV7-8	NA	TRBJ2-7	CASSLNHRQNYEQYF	TGTGCCAGCAGCCTAAACCACCGACAGAACTACGAGCAGTACTTC
once	TRBV7-3	NA	TRBJ2-7	CARKGFLATLFYEQYF	TGTGCCAGAAAGGGGTTCCTCGCGACATTGTTCTACGAGCAGTACTTC
NA	TRBV20-1	NA	TRBJ2-5	CSAEWETQYF	TGCAGTGCTGAGTGGGAGACCCAGTACTTC